The source of this T cell receptor (beta chain) is a study of T-cell memory formation after mild COVID-19. Across the whole study: The study found TCR clusters largely donor specific. Study-level points and caveats: Prior to infection, memory already included some responding clones, suggesting cross-reactive memory joined.

CDR1 is MNHEY, CDR2 SVGAGI, per germline. CDR3 length equals 17 residues. V was trimmed by 5 bases and J by 0 bases, leaving 16 bases between them. This clonotype came up a few times. Antigen unknown. Each CDR3 protein gets one entry after TCRdb re-called the 5' RACE reads with MiXCR. The table includes approximately 570,000 distinct CDR3 sequences, 15% to 20% detected once. Sequences were obtained from PBMCs or a T cell subset sorted from them (not recorded which). This TCR was sampled from an adult woman who had mild COVID-19 (a few samples of this study predate the infection). Cell type and time point are not known. V and J are TRBV6-5 and TRBJ2-2, with D perhaps given as TRBD1 or TRBD2 (5 bases each). CDR3 DNA sequence: TGTGCCAGCAGTCTCGGTCCTGGGGGAACGAACACCGGGGAGCTGTTTTTT. Amino acid sequence: CASSLGPGGTNTGELFF.